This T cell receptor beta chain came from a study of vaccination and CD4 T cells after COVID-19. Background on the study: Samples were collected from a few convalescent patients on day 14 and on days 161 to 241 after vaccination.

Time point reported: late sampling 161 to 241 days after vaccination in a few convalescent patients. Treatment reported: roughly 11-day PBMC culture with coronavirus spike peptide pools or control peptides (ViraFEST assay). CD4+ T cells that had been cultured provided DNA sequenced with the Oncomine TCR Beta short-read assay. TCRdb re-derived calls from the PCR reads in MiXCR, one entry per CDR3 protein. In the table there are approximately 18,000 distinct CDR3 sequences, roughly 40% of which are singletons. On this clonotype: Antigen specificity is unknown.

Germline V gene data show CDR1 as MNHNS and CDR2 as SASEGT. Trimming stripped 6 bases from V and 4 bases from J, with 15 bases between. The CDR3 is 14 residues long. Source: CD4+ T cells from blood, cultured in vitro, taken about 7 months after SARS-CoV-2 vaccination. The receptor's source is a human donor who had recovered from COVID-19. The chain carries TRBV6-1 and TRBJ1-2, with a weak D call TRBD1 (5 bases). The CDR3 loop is CASRHRGTVYGYTF. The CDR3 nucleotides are TGTGCCAGCAGACACCGAGGGACGGTCTATGGCTACACCTTC.